This TCR beta chain was obtained from a study of T-cell reconstitution after alpha-beta-depleted transplantation in children (dated by TCRdb to about 2016). Turning to the overall study: Using TCR repertoire profiling, the study quantitatively followed how T-cell immune reconstitution unfolded in children after TCRalphabeta/CD19-depleted allogeneic hematopoietic cell transplantation.

Sequences SGHTA (CDR1) and FQGNSA (CDR2) are obtained from the germline V gene. V and J lose 4 bases and 5 bases, and a span of 15 bases separates them. The CDR3 goes from the cysteine to the phenylalanine over 14 residues. Only the CDR3 DNA is retained, 42 bases long and in frame from the first base. Library generation was performed with PCR. TCRdb lists the instrument as Illumina HiSeq 2500. Molecular barcoding was employed in the preparation of TCR libraries, with unique molecular identifiers being used to normalize TCRbeta repertoire quantification. The raw public data were reprocessed by TCRdb itself: fastp quality trimming at Q25, MiXCR clonotype calling, in-frame beta chains only. Every CDR3 protein is listed once, alongside the most common genes and DNA of its rows. Across this sample there are over 550,000 distinct CDR3 sequences, with over 9.5% seen only once. Of the sample, less than 5% falls within the top ten clones.

This clonotype was picked up a small number of times. Its target antigen remains unknown. Per-base quality was not reported, and no clone a single base away is much larger than it. The sequence came from a human donor who donated a stem cell graft to a child with acute myeloid leukemia. The rearranged chain carries TRBV7-2 and TRBJ2-7; TRBD2 is perhaps the D gene, given 5 matching bases. Material: PBMCs from the stem cell graft donor, obtained from the stem cell graft. CDR3 reads: CASSSGMGLNEQYF. The DNA reads TGTGCCAGCAGCTCCGGGATGGGCCTGAACGAGCAGTACTTC.